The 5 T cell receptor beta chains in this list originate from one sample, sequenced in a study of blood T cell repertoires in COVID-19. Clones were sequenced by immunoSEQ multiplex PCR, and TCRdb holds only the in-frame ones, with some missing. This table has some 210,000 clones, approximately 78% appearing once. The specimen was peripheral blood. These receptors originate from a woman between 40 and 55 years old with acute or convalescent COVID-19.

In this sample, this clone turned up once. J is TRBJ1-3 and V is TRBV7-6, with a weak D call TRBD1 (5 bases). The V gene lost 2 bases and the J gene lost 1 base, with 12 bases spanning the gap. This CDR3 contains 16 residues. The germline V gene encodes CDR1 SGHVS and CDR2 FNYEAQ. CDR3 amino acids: CASSLTGYTSGNTIYF. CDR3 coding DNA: TGTGCCAGCAGCTTAACAGGTTATACATCTGGAAACACCATATATTTT. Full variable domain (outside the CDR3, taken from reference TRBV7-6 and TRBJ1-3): GAGVSQSPRYKVTKRGQDVALRCDPISGHVSLYWYRQALGQGPEFLTYFNYEAQQDKSGLPNDRFSAERPEGSISTLTIQRTEQRDSAMYRCASSLTGYTSGNTIYFGEGSWLTVV.

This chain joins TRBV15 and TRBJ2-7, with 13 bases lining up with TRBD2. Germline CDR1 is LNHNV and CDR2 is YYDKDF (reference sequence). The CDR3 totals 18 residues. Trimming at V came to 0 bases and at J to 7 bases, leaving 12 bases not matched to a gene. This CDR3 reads CATSRDYAGLAGDREQYF. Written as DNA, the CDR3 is TGTGCCACCAGCAGAGATTATGCCGGACTAGCGGGAGACCGGGAGCAGTACTTC.

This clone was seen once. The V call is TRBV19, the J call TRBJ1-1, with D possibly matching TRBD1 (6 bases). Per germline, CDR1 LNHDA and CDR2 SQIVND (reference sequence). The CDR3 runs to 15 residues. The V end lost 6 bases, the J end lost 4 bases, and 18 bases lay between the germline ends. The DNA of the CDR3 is TGTGCCAGTAGCCATAGGGGGGGGATAGGCACTGAAGCTTTCTTT. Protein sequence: CASSHRGGIGTEAFF.

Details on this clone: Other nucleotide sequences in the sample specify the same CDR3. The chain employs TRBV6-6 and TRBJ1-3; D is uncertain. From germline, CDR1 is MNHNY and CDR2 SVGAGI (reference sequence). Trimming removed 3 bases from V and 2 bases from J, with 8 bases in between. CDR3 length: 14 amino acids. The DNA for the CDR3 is TGTGCCAGCAGTTATCGGGGTCCTGGAAACACCATATATTTT. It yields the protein CASSYRGPGNTIYF.

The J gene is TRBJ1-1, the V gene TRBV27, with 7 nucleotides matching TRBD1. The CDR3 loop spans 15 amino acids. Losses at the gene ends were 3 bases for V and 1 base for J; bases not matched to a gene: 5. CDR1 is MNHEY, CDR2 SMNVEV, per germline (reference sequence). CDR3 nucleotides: TGTGCCAGCAGTTTGGCCAGGGGGTGGAACACTGAAGCTTTCTTT. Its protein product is CASSLARGWNTEAFF.